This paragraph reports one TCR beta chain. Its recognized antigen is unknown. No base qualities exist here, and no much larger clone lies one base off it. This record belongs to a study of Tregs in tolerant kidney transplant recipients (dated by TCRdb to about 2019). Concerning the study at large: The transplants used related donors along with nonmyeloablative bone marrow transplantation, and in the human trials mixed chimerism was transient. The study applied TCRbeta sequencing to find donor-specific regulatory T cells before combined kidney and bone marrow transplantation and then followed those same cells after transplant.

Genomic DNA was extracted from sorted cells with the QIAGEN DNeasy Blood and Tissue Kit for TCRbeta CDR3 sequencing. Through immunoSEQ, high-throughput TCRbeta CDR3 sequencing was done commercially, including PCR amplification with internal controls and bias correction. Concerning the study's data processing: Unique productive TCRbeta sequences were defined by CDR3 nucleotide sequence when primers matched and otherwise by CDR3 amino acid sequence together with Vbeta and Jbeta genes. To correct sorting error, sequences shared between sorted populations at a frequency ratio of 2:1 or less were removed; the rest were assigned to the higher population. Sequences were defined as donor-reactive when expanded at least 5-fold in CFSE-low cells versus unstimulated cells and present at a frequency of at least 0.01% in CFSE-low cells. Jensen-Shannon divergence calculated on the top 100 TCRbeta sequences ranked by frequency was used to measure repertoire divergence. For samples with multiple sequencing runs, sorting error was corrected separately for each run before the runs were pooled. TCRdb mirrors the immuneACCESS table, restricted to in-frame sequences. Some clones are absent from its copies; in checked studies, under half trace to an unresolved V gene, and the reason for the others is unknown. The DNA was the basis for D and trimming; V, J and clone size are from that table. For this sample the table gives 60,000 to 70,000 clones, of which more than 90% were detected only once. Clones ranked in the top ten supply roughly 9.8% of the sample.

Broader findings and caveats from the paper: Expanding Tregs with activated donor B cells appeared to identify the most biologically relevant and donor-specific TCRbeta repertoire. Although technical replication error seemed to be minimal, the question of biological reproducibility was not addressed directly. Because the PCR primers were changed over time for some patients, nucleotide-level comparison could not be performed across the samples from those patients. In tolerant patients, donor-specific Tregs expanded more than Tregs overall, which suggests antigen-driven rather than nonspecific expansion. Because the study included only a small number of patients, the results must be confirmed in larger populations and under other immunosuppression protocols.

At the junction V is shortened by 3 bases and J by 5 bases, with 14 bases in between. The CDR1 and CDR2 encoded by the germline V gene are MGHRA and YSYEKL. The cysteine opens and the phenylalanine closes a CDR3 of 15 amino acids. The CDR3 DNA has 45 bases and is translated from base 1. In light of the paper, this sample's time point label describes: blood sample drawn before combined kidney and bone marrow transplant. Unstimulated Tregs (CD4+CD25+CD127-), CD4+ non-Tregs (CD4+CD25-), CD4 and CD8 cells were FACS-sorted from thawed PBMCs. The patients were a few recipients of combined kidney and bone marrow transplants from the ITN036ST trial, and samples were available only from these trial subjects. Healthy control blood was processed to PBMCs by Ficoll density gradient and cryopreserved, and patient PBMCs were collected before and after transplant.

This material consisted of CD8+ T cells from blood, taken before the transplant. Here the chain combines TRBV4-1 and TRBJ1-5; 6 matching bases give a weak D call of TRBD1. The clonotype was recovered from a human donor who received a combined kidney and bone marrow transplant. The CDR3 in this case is CASSHLTGQDQPQHF. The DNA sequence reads TGCGCCAGCAGCCACCTAACAGGGCAGGATCAGCCCCAGCATTTT.